This T cell receptor (beta chain) was sequenced during a study of graft-versus-host responses after intestinal transplantation (dated by TCRdb to 2020 to 2023). Regarding the complete study: Recipients received multivisceral, liver-intestinal, or isolated intestinal transplants. All recipients received anti-thymocyte globulin induction followed by maintenance tacrolimus and steroids for 3 to 4 years. Alloreactive clones were identified by sequencing pre-transplant mixed lymphocyte reaction products and comparing them with unstimulated pre-transplant donor and recipient T cells. Samples from a few later patients were sequenced in-house on an Illumina MiSeq with MiXCR processing rather than by the commercial service. Graft-versus-host and host-versus-graft alloreactive T cell clones were tracked in the graft, circulation and bone marrow after intestinal transplantation using bulk TCR-beta CDR3 sequencing. A peak of at least 4% donor T cells among recipient peripheral blood mononuclear cells was the definition used for donor T cell macrochimerism. A cohort of approximately 24 intestinal transplant recipients, including one retransplant, was enrolled, and 3 patients lacking pretransplant specimens were excluded.

Summary of the overall study and its limitations: High GvH to HvG T cell clonal ratios were observed in the allografts of patients with donor T cell macrochimerism. Early after transplant, declines in HvG clones were associated with peak levels of circulating GvH clones. The relatively low number and heterogeneity of intestinal transplant patients limited the conclusions. GvH clones were detected in recipient bone marrow, and some of these GvH clones were observed earlier in ileal mucosa or blood, consistent with an intestinal mucosal origin.

Concerning this clone: It has no known antigen specificity. Base quality data are lacking; no much larger clone is found one base away.

To prepare the library, the immunoSEQ multiplex PCR assay was applied. For most patients, genomic DNA was subjected to high-throughput TCR-beta CDR3 sequencing by Adaptive Biotechnologies. The original methods were these. TCR sequencing data were retrieved from Adaptive's ImmunoSEQ software for 15 to 20 patients, whereas three other patients were processed with MiXCR and VDJtools. CDR3 nucleotide sequences shared by donor and recipient were removed because the origin of these sequences could not be assigned. Alloreactive clones required at least 2-fold expansion over unstimulated cells and minimum CFSE-low frequency of 0.002% (template counts) or 0.001% (read counts). A clone was considered mappable if detected in the sequenced pre-transplant spleen, lymph node, or MLR CFSE-low populations of the donor or recipient. Cumulative frequency of alloreactive clones was calculated as a percentage of all sequences weighted by copy number. The immuneACCESS repertoire file appears here via TCRdb, limited to in-frame rearrangements. These files lack a portion of the clones; in checked studies, under half of the deficit traces to unresolved V genes, and the cause of the others is not known. V and J calls and clone size are given by that table; D and trimming were obtained from the DNA. The sample includes under 20,000 clones, with about 89% observed a single time. The ten largest clonotypes hold around 8.9% of the sample.

The CDR3 numbers 15 residues from cysteine through phenylalanine. Left in the record is the CDR3 DNA by itself, 45 bases read in frame from the first base. As encoded in the germline V gene (reference sequence), CDR1 is SEHNR while CDR2 is FQNEAQ. V and J lose 5 bases and 3 bases, and a span of 14 bases separates them. Blood samples were collected up to 4 times in the first month after transplant and then at least monthly when available. The rearranged chain carries TRBV7-9 and TRBJ1-3; a confident D gene designation cannot be given. The receptor was derived from a human patient who received an intestinal transplant, so some T cells may come from the graft donor. Sample: PBMCs, taken around 230 days after intestinal transplant. The bases are TGTGCCAGCAGCCCGACGGCGGGAGGTGGAAACACCATATATTTT. This encodes CASSPTAGGGNTIYF.